This T cell receptor (beta chain) was obtained from a study of cytomegalovirus exposure and HLA in healthy donors (dated by TCRdb to 2015 to 2018). Background on the whole study: According to an earlier analysis of around 600 of the donors, about 179 million T cells yielded roughly 100 million unique TCR beta sequences and around 280 Gb of sequence data. A later analysis re-analyzed previously published TCR beta repertoires from approximately 670 donors and added high-resolution HLA genotyping to study TCR occurrence patterns. The study combined high-throughput TCR immunosequencing, statistical association of individual TCRs with disease status, and machine learning to predict cytomegalovirus infection status. The aim of the study was to test whether cataloging public T cell receptors could identify signatures of past pathogen exposure. Among roughly 400 genotyped donors of the cohort, an average of around 250,000 unique TCR beta nucleotide sequences was sequenced per donor, of which about 19% were non-productive. A separate validation cohort of approximately 130 different subjects was used in addition to the roughly 640-subject first cohort. An earlier analysis of roughly 580 of the donors used high-throughput TCR beta sequencing to judge whether each TCR beta V gene segment behaved as functional or pseudogenic. In the later analysis, no new phenotypic data were used to find candidate immune exposures; instead, reliance was placed on TCR beta sequences and their occurrence across donors. Typing coverage differed by locus: A, B, C, DRB1 and DQB1 were typed in about 629-630 donors, DQA1 in 522, DPA1 in some 570, and DPB1 in 472. A later genetic analysis used genome-wide SNP genotypes for about 65% of the roughly 700 donors, treating that subset as a discovery cohort. The study used immunosequencing to profile the T cell repertoires of under 700 subjects and linked those repertoires to cytomegalovirus serostatus. Four or five DR-DQ haplotypes were handled as single units for association and clustering because linkage in the cohort was strong. HLA typing included class I and class II loci at four-digit resolution. Donor age, sex, ethnicity and CMV serostatus were compiled together with the repertoire data. Every repertoire in the discovery cohort had been generated on one and the same sequencing platform. Around 330 gigabases of sequencing data and 91 million or so unique TCR sequences made up an early release that covered 500 to 650 HLA-typed donors. The genetic ancestry cluster associated with self-reported Caucasian donors included about 81% of the roughly 390 genotyped donors. General study outcomes and caveats: A later genetic analysis associated a missense DCLRE1C variant with V-gene and J-gene trimming of TCR beta chains, and an independent cohort replicated the association. Immune exposure information for the cohort was limited to CMV serostatus. In a later analysis, several top co-occurrence clusters were reported to appear linked to parvovirus B19, influenza, CMV and Epstein-Barr virus. Broadly in line with IMGT annotations, most TCR beta V segments showed up in productive rearrangements about 87% or about 30% of the time in an earlier analysis of around 600 of the donors. Correlated functional status among segregating V segments might be attributable to linkage disequilibrium, but an unknown experimental factor could not be ruled out. The study listed approximately 150 TCR beta chains as associated with cytomegalovirus. Because the 87-base-pair reads could not distinguish some IMGT-functional V segments, including TRBV6-2 and TRBV6-3, those segments were excluded. A few of the identified cytomegalovirus-associated TCR beta chains were confirmed in vitro to be specific for cytomegalovirus antigens. When HLA alleles, especially DR and DQ, strongly co-occurred, attributing TCR associations to individual alleles was difficult. Only TCR beta chains were sequenced in this cohort, and the absence of alpha or paired-chain data limited detectable features. Because HLA typing was missing for some donors at each locus, association tests included only the typed subset. In a later analysis, HLA-associated TCR beta chains showed more clonal expansion and lower generation probabilities than non-associated chains that were equally common. In a later analysis, TCR association rates were found to vary across HLA loci, with the most associated TCRs seen for DRB1 alleles and the fewest for HLA-C alleles. A later analysis associated 15,000 or so TCR beta sequences with specific HLA alleles at a false discovery rate of 0.05. Presence/absence analyses assumed roughly uniform sequencing depth across donors, an assumption that may not hold. Most TCR sequences were seen in very few donors, while some public TCRs were found in many individuals. According to a later genetic analysis, donors in an Asian-associated ancestry cluster had fewer N-insertions in productive TCRs than the approximately 630-donor mean. The classifier was reported to diagnose cytomegalovirus status with high specificity and sensitivity in both the original and validation cohorts. The earlier analysis of 587 of the donors excluded some 15 rarely observed V segments, including chromosome 9 orphons, because counts were too low. The sequencing pipeline was judged likely to have produced a cluster of highly shared sequence variants as a technical artifact. According to the authors, the approach could potentially be generalized to other disease states and immunological phenotypes. In a later analysis, most CMV-associated TCR beta chains were found to appear HLA-restricted, with HLA associations seemingly driven largely by CMV exposure. A further reported finding was that TCR beta sequences accurately predicted the HLA-A and HLA-B alleles for most subjects in the first cohort.

The library was made by the immunoSEQ multiplex PCR assay. For the multiplex PCR, a mixture combining 60 forward primers for TCR Vbeta segments and 13 reverse primers for TCR Jbeta segments was used. A multiplex PCR assay on genomic DNA amplified the CDR3 region of rearranged TCR beta genes. On the Illumina HiSeq System, the amplified TCR beta libraries were sequenced as 87-base-pair reads. Turning to the authors' computational methods: A later analysis counted about 80 million unique TCR beta chains across the roughly 700 repertoires, and 10 million to 11 million of these chains were shared by at least two donors. To remove PCR and sequencing errors, raw reads were error-corrected and collapsed into unique sequences using a nearest-neighbor algorithm that merged closely related sequences. Alignment of CDR3 sequences to IMGT reference sequences was used to assign V, D and J gene segments. For a sequence to be retained, at least a six-nucleotide match to both a V gene segment and a J gene segment was required. A rearrangement counted as productive if the CDR3 had no stop codons and remained in frame with V and J, and every other rearrangement counted as non-productive. CDR3 was defined by IMGT convention, running from the second conserved V-encoded cysteine to the conserved J-encoded phenylalanine. The earlier analysis of about 640 of the donors excluded any sequence lacking an unambiguous match to a single V gene segment. An earlier analysis of about 590 of the donors classified V segments as functional when productive rearrangements were above 56.7% and as segregating when the standard deviation between donors was above 5%. A statistical classification framework was developed to diagnose cytomegalovirus status using the catalog of TCR beta chain sequences. In a later analysis, V and J genes were assigned by comparing TCR nucleotide sequences against IMGT/GENE-DB human TR gene sequences. Using the TCRdist pipeline, a later analysis assigned CDR3 sequences along with most-parsimonious VDJ recombination scenarios. In a later analysis, each TCR beta chain was defined by its CDR3 amino acid sequence together with its V-gene family, and reads lacking a unique V-gene family were excluded. To address suspected cross-contamination and a sequencing artifact, a later analysis removed 592 highly shared, low-generation-probability nucleotide sequences. In a later analysis, a clonal expansion index was calculated for each public chain from normalized within-repertoire ranks of inferred template counts. In a later analysis, generation probabilities were computed with a VDJ recombination model fitted to out-of-frame rearrangements, and the resulting probabilities were checked against IGoR. A later analysis scored TCR-TCR, TCR-HLA and TCR-CMV co-occurrence with hypergeometric tests, applying a repertoire-size bias correction to TCR pairs. A later analysis estimated false discovery rates by permuting HLA or CMV assignments 20 times. In a later analysis, co-occurring TCRs were grouped with DBSCAN, and TCRdist sequence similarity was added when clustering was performed within HLA-allele-positive subsets. For co-occurrence clustering, repertoires with fewer than 30,000 or more than 120,000 public chains were excluded, along with five or six repertoires with anomalous nucleotide sharing. The clones in this table, taken by TCRdb from immuneACCESS, are in-frame only. Not every clone is retained; where verified, under half of the shortfall comes from an unresolved V gene, and the cause of the rest is unknown. V, J and clone size were drawn from that table, and D and trimming were deduced from the DNA. Within this sample are approximately 100,000 clones, with around 82% of them counted one time only. Of the sample, around a tenth is held by the ten largest clones.

Its CDR3 holds 15 amino acids, cysteine through phenylalanine. Only the CDR3 portion is preserved as DNA: 45 bases, with reading frame beginning at the first base. From the germline V gene, CDR1 is SGHDT and CDR2 is YYEEEE. Trimmed from V: 4 bases; trimmed from J: 4 bases; junction bases lacking a gene match: 9. In total, fewer than 750 healthy bone marrow donors made up the cohort. All cohort members were sampled while nominally healthy, although unrecorded immune exposures were likely present. The donor tested CMV seropositive and was one of the 289 seropositive cohort members. Each donor provided a peripheral blood sample, and peripheral blood mononuclear cells were used for TCR beta sequencing. Genomic DNA extraction from the blood cell samples was performed with the Qiagen DNeasy Blood Extraction Kit. A single count supports this clone. The target of this receptor is not known. Base quality data are lacking; no much larger clone is found one base away.

The sample comprised PBMCs. This sequence was found in a woman aged 18-30 years in good health and CMV-seropositive. The rearrangement joined TRBV5-6 to TRBJ2-3, and 7 junctional nucleotides match TRBD1. The CDR3 protein sequence reads: CASSQTAGGSDTQYF. The sequenced DNA: TGTGCCAGCAGCCAGACTGCAGGGGGTTCAGATACGCAGTATTTT.